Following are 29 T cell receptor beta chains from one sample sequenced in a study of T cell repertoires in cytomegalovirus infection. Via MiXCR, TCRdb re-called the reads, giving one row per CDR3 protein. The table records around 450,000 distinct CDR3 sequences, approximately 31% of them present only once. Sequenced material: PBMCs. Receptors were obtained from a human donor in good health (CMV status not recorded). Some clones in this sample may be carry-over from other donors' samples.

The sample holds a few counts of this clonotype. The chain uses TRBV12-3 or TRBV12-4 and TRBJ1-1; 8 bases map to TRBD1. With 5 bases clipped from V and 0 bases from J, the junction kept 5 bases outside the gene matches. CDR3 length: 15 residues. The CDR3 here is CASSPTGGVNTEAFF. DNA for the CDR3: TGTGCCAGCAGTCCCACAGGGGGAGTGAACACTGAAGCTTTCTTT.

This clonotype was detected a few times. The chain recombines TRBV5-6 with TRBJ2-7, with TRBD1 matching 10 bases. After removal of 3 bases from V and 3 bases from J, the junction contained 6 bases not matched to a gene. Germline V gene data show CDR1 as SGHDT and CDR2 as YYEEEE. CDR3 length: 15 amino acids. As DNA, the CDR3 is TGTGCCAGCAGCTACCGGGACAGGGGCTACTACGAGCAGTACTTC. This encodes CASSYRDRGYYEQYF.

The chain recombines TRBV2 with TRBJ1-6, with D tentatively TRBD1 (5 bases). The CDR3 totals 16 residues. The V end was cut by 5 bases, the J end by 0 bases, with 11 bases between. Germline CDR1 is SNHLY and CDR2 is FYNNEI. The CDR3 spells CASSKGLSSYNSPLHF. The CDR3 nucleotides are TGTGCCAGCAGTAAGGGGCTGAGCTCCTATAATTCACCCCTCCACTTT.

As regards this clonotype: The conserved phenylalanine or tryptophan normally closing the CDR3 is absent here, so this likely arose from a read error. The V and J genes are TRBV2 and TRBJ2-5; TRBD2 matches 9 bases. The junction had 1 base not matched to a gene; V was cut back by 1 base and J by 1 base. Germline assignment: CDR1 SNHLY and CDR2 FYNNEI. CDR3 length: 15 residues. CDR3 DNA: TGTGCCAGCAGTGAAGAGCGGGGGGCCCAAGAGACCCAGTACTTA. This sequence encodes CASSEERGAQETQYL.

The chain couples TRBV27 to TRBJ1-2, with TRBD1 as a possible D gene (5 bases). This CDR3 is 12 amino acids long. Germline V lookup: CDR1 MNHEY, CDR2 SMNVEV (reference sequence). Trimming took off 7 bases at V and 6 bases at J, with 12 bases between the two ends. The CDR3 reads CASTGEGHGYTF. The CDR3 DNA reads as TGTGCCAGCACCGGGGAGGGACATGGCTACACCTTC.

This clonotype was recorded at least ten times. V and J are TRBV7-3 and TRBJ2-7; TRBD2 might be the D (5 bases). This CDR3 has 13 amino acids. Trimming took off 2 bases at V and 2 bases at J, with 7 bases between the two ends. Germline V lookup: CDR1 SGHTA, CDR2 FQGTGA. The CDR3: CASSLSGTYEQYF. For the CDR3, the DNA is TGTGCCAGCAGCTTATCGGGGACCTACGAGCAGTACTTC.

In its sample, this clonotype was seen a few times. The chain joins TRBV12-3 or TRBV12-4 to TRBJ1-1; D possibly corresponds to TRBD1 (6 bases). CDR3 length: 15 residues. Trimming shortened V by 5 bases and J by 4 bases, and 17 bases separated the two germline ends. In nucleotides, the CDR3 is TGTGCCAGCAGTCTGACAGGCCTTCGTGGCACTGAAGCTTTCTTT. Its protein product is CASSLTGLRGTEAFF.

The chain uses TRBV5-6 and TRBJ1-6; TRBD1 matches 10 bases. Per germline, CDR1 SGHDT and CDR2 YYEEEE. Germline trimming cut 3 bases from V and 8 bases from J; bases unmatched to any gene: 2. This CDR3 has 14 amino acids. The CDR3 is CASSSGTGDSPLHF. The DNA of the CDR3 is TGTGCCAGCAGCTCCGGGACAGGGGATTCACCCCTCCACTTT.

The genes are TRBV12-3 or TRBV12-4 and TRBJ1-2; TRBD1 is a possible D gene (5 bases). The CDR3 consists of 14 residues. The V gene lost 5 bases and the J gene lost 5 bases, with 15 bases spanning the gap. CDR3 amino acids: CASSPGGDLYGYTF. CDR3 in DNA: TGTGCCAGCAGTCCAGGCGGGGACCTTTATGGCTACACCTTC.

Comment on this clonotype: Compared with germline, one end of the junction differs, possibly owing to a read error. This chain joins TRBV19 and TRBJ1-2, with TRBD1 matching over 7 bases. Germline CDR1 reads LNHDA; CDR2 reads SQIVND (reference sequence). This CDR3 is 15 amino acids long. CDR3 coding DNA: TGTGCCAGTAGTACCCAAGAGACAGGGATGGGTGGCTACACATTC. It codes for CASSTQETGMGGYTF.

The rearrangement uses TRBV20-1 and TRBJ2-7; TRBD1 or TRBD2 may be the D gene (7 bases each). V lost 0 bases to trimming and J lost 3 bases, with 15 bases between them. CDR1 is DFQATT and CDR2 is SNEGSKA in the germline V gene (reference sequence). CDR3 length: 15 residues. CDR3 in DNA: TGCAGTGCTAGAGATCCCAGGGGGGGGGACTACGAGCAGTACTTC. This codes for CSARDPRGGDYEQYF.

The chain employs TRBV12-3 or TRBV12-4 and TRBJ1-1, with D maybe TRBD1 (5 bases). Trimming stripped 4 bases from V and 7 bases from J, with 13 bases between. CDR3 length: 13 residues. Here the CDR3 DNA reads TGTGCCAGCAGTTCCTTACCAGGGAATGAAGCTTTCTTT. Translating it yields CASSSLPGNEAFF.

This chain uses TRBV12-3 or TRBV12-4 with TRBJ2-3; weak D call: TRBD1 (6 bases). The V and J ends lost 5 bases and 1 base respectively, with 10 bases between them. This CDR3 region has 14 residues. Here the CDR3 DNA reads TGTGCCAGCAGTAGACAGGACCGCACAGATACGCAGTATTTT. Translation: CASSRQDRTDTQYF.

CDR3: CASSLPRGESYNEQFF. CDR3 coding DNA: TGTGCCAGCAGCTTGCCGCGGGGGGAATCCTACAATGAGCAGTTCTTC. The chain couples TRBV5-6 to TRBJ2-1; the match to TRBD2 covers 8 bases. J gave up 1 base and V 1 base, and 4 bases lay outside the gene matches. Germline V gives CDR1 SGHDT, CDR2 YYEEEE. There are 16 residues in the CDR3.

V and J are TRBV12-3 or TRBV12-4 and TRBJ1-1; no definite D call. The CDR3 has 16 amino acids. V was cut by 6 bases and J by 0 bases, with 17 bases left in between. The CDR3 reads CASRLYGNNMNTEAFF. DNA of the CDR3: TGTGCCAGCAGGTTGTATGGCAATAACATGAACACTGAAGCTTTCTTT.

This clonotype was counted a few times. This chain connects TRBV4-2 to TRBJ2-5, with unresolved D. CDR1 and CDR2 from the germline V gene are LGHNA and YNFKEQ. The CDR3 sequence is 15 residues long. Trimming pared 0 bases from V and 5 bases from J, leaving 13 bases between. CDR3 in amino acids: CASSQEVGRAETQYF. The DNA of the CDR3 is TGTGCCAGCAGCCAAGAGGTAGGAAGGGCGGAGACCCAGTACTTC.

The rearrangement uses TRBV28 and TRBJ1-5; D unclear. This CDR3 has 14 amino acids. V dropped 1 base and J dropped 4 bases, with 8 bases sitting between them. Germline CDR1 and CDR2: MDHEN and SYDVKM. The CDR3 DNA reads TGTGCCAGCAGTTTATTATTGGGAAATCAGCCCCAGCATTTT. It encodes CASSLLLGNQPQHF.

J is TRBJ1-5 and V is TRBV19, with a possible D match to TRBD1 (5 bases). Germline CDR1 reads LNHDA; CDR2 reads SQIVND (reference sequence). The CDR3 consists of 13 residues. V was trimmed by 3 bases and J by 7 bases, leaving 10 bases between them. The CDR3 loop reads CASSMDGDQPQHF. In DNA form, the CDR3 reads TGTGCCAGTAGTATGGACGGGGACCAGCCCCAGCATTTT.

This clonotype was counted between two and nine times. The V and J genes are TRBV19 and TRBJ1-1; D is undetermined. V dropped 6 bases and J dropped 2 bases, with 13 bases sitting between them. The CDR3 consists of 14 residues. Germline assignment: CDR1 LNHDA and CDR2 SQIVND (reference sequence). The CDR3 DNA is TGTGCCAGTAGCCCCCCCCAGATCAACACTGAAGCTTTCTTT. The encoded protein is CASSPPQINTEAFF.

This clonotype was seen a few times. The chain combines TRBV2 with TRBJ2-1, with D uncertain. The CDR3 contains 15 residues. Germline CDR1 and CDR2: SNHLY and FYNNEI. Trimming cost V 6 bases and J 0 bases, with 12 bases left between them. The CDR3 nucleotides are TGTGCCAGCAGGCCGAGACTCAGCTCCTACAATGAGCAGTTCTTC. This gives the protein CASRPRLSSYNEQFF.

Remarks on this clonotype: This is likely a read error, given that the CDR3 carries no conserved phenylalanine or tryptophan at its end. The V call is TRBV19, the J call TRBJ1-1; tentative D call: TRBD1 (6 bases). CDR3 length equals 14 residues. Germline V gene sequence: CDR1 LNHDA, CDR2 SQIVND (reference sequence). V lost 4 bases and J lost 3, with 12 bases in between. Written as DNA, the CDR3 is TGTGCCAGTAGTAATAACAGGGCTTACACTGAAGCTTTCTTG. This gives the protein CASSNNRAYTEAFL.

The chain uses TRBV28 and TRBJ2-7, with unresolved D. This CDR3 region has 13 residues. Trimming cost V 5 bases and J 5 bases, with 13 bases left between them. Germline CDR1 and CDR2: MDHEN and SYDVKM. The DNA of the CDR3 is TGTGCCAGCAGTCTAGTGGTATTCGACGAGCAGTACTTC. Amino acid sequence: CASSLVVFDEQYF.

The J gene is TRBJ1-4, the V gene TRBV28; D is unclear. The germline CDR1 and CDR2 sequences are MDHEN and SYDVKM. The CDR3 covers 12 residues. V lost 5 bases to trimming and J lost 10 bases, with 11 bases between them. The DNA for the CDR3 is TGTGCCAGCAGTCCAAGGGAGGTAAAACTGTTTTTT. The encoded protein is CASSPREVKLFF.

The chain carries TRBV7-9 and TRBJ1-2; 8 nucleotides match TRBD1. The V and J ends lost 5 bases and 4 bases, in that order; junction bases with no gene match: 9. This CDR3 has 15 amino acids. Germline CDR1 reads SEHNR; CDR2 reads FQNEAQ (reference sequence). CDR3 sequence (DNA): TGTGCCAGCAGCGAAGGACAGGGCGTCGGCTATGGCTACACCTTC. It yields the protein CASSEGQGVGYGYTF.

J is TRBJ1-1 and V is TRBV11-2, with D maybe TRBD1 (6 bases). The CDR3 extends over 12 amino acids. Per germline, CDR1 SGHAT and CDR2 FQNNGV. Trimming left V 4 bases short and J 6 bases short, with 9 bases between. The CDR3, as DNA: TGTGCCAGCAGCTATACAGGGTCTGAAGCTTTCTTT. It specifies CASSYTGSEAFF.

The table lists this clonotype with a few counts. The chain's CDR3 is CASSSPGSALRETQYF. For the CDR3, the DNA is TGTGCCAGCAGCTCCCCTGGCTCGGCCCTCCGAGAGACCCAGTACTTC. The chain recombines TRBV7-8 with TRBJ2-5; D not certain. The CDR3 runs to 16 residues. Trimming stripped 4 bases from V and 4 bases from J, with 19 bases between. The germline V gene has CDR1 SGHVS and CDR2 FQNEAQ.

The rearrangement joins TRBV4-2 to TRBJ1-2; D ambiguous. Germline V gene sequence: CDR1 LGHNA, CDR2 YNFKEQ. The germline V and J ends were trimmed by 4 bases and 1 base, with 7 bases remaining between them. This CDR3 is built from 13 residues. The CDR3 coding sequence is TGTGCCAGCAGCCGCAGAAATAACTATGGCTACACCTTC. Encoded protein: CASSRRNNYGYTF.

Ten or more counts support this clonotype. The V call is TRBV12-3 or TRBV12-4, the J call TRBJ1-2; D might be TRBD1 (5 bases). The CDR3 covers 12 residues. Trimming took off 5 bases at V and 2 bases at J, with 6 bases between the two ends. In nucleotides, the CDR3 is TGTGCCAGCAGTCCAGGGAACTATGGCTACACCTTC. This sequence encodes CASSPGNYGYTF.

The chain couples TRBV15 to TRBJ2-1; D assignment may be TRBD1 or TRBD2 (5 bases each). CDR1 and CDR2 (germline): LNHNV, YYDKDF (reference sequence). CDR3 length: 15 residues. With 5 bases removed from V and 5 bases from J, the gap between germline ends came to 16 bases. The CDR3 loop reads CATSWSDGANNEQFF. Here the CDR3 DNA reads TGTGCCACCAGCTGGAGTGACGGGGCCAACAATGAGCAGTTCTTC.